What follows are 2 T cell receptor beta chains derived from one specimen sequenced in a study of cytomegalovirus exposure and HLA in healthy donors (TCRdb year 2017). Receptors were amplified or captured by the immunoSEQ multiplex PCR assay. A mixture of 60 forward primers for TCR Vbeta segments and 13 reverse primers for TCR Jbeta segments was used in the multiplex PCR. The clones in this table, taken by TCRdb from immuneACCESS, are in-frame only. Not every clone is retained; where verified, under half of the shortfall comes from an unresolved V gene, and the cause of the rest is unknown. Across this sample there are roughly 150,000 clones, with around 77% seen only once. Around 1.5% of the sample is held by the ten biggest clonotypes. The sequenced sample consisted of PBMCs. These receptors originate from a man aged 35 to 55 in good health and CMV-seronegative.

The genes are TRBV27 and TRBJ2-7; 7 nucleotides match TRBD1. Germline V gives CDR1 MNHEY, CDR2 SMNVEV (reference sequence). The CDR3 loop spans 13 amino acids. V trimming: 6 bases; J trimming: 0 bases; junction bases outside the gene matches: 2. The CDR3 sequence: CASRRDSSYEQYF. The DNA for the CDR3 is TGTGCCAGCAGAAGGGACAGCTCCTACGAGCAGTACTTC.

V is TRBV12-5 and J is TRBJ2-2, with 10 bases matching TRBD2. V dropped 1 base and J dropped 1; count of bases not matched to a gene: 3. Per the germline V gene, CDR1 is LGHNT and CDR2 is FRNRAP. The CDR3 runs to 17 residues. The CDR3 protein is CASGLGTSGRNTGELFF. The CDR3 DNA follows: TGTGCTAGTGGTTTGGGGACTAGCGGACGGAACACCGGGGAGCTGTTTTTT.